One and the same sample provided the 22 T cell receptor beta chains below, sequenced in a study of blood T cell repertoires in COVID-19. Sequenced by immunoSEQ multiplex PCR; TCRdb stores in-frame clones only, minus some. There are about 60,000 clones in the sample; more than 70% occur only once, and roughly 16% lies in the top ten. Sequences were obtained from peripheral blood. The source is a human donor in a cohort sampled during active COVID-19.

The chain carries TRBV5-6 and TRBJ2-7, with TRBD1 as a possible D gene (5 bases). Germline V lookup: CDR1 SGHDT, CDR2 YYEEEE. V shed 0 bases and J shed 3 bases, with 13 bases lying between them. The CDR3 is made up of 15 amino acids. The CDR3 DNA sequence: TGTGCCAGCAGCTTGGTCGCAGGGTTCGTCTACGAGCAGTACTTC. Translation gives CASSLVAGFVYEQYF.

This chain links TRBV12-3 or TRBV12-4 with TRBJ1-1; D remains unclear. CDR3 length equals 12 residues. V lost 4 bases and J 6 bases, leaving 9 bases between the germline ends. The CDR3 here is CASSSQTPEAFF. CDR3 nucleotides: TGTGCCAGCAGTTCGCAGACACCTGAAGCTTTCTTT.

This clone was found a few times. J is TRBJ1-1 and V is TRBV6-5; D is ambiguous. The CDR3 is made up of 13 amino acids. The V and J ends lost 6 bases and 1 base respectively, with 9 bases between them. Germline-derived CDR1 and CDR2 are MNHEY and SVGAGI. This CDR3 is CASRRIRNTEAFF. The CDR3 nucleotides read TGTGCCAGCAGGCGGATTAGGAACACTGAAGCTTTCTTT.

The chain uses TRBV4-2 and TRBJ1-5; D not certain. The V gene lost 0 bases and the J gene lost 6 bases, with 9 bases spanning the gap. This CDR3 is built from 14 residues. Germline CDR1 is LGHNA and CDR2 is YNFKEQ. CDR3 loop: CASSQDMEGQPQHF. The CDR3 coding sequence is TGTGCCAGCAGCCAAGATATGGAGGGTCAGCCCCAGCATTTT.

This chain links TRBV4-2 with TRBJ2-2; 10 bases are shared with TRBD2. Germline CDR1 is LGHNA and CDR2 is YNFKEQ. This CDR3 comprises 17 residues. Trimming took 3 bases from V and 2 from J; bases not matched to a gene: 6. The CDR3 DNA sequence: TGTGCCAGCAGCCATCAAGCGGGAGGGCTCAACACCGGGGAGCTGTTTTTT. It specifies CASSHQAGGLNTGELFF.

V is TRBV15 and J is TRBJ2-1; D is possibly TRBD1 (5 bases). CDR3 length: 15 amino acids. V shed 0 bases and J shed 1 base, with 7 bases lying between them. The germline V gene encodes CDR1 LNHNV and CDR2 YYDKDF (reference sequence). CDR3 amino acids: CATSREQASYNEQFF. The CDR3 nucleotides read TGTGCCACCAGCAGAGAACAGGCATCCTACAATGAGCAGTTCTTC. The full variable domain, completed using reference TRBV15 and TRBJ2-1, is DAMVIQNPRYQVTQFGKPVTLSCSQTLNHNVMYWYQQKSSQAPKLLFHYYDKDFNNEADTPDNFQSRRPNTSFCFLDIRSPGLGDTAMYLCATSREQASYNEQFFGPGTRLTVL.

V and J are TRBV7-2 and TRBJ1-2, with a weak D call TRBD1 (6 bases). The V end was cut by 5 bases, the J end by 4 bases, with 17 bases between. This CDR3 is 15 amino acids long. The germline V gene encodes CDR1 SGHTA and CDR2 FQGNSA. CDR3 in DNA: TGTGCCAGCAGCCGCGGACAGTCCGATGTCTATGGCTACACCTTC. The encoded protein is CASSRGQSDVYGYTF.

The chain combines TRBV19 with TRBJ2-3, with 8 bases lining up with TRBD1. Germline CDR1 is LNHDA and CDR2 is SQIVND (reference sequence). The CDR3 consists of 14 residues. V lost 5 bases, J lost 1 base, and 2 bases stayed unmatched. CDR3 amino acids: CASSPGGGTDTQYF. In DNA form, the CDR3 reads TGTGCCAGTAGTCCAGGGGGCGGCACAGATACGCAGTATTTT.

This clone has more than one count but fewer than ten. The rearrangement links TRBV30 to TRBJ1-5; weak D call: TRBD1 (6 bases). Germline assignment: CDR1 GTSNPN and CDR2 SVGIG (reference sequence). V lost 2 bases and J 7 bases, leaving 12 bases between the germline ends. The CDR3 covers 13 residues. The CDR3 DNA follows: TGTGCCTGGAGTACAGGGAGACGCCAGCCCCAGCATTTT. Its translation is CAWSTGRRQPQHF.

This clone is a singleton in its sample. The chain is built from TRBV3-1 (or the pseudogene TRBV3-2) and TRBJ2-2; 12 nucleotides match TRBD2. CDR1 is LGHDT, CDR2 YNNKEL, per germline (reference sequence). The CDR3 runs to 18 residues. Germline trimming cut 1 base from V and 1 base from J; bases unmatched to any gene: 4. The CDR3 DNA reads TGTGCCAGCAGCCAAGGGACTAGCGGGGCACGGAACACCGGGGAGCTGTTTTTT. Translation gives CASSQGTSGARNTGELFF.

The CDR3 is CASSLTAAGIWNEQFF. The CDR3 DNA reads as TGTGCCAGCAGCTTAACGGCTGCGGGCATATGGAATGAGCAGTTCTTC. The V and J genes are TRBV7-3 and TRBJ2-1, with D perhaps matching TRBD2 (5 bases). The germline CDR1 and CDR2 sequences are SGHTA and FQGTGA. Trimming shortened V by 0 bases and J by 7 bases, and 16 bases separated the two germline ends. The CDR3 contains 16 residues.

The chain has TRBV6-5 and TRBJ1-1; 9 bases map to TRBD1. Looked up from germline, CDR1 is MNHEY and CDR2 is SVGAGI. V shed 5 bases, J shed 7 bases, and the junction held 8 bases outside the gene matches. The CDR3 contains 14 residues. The CDR3 region has the DNA TGTGCCAGCAGTACCAAACAGGGGGCCAATGAAGCTTTCTTT. Amino acids: CASSTKQGANEAFF.

This rearrangement joins TRBV5-4 to TRBJ2-6, with 7 nucleotides matching TRBD2. The CDR3 consists of 18 residues. With V trimmed by 1 base and J by 0 bases, 7 bases remained unmatched. The V gene's germline CDR1 is SGHNT and CDR2 YYREEE (reference sequence). The CDR3 DNA reads as TGTGCCAGCAGCTTGAAGCGGGGCACCGACTCTGGGGCCAACGTCCTGACTTTC. Its translation is CASSLKRGTDSGANVLTF.

This sequence joins TRBV28 and TRBJ1-5, with TRBD1 as a possible D gene (5 bases). Germline V CDR1 and CDR2: MDHEN, SYDVKM. The V gene lost 2 bases and the J gene lost 7 bases, with 15 bases spanning the gap. The CDR3 is 15 residues long. The CDR3 bases are TGTGCCAGCAGTTTAAGTACAGGATGGGCACAGCCCCAGCATTTT. This encodes CASSLSTGWAQPQHF.

The J gene is TRBJ2-3, the V gene TRBV5-4, with a possible D match to TRBD2 (7 bases). Trimming left V 4 bases short and J 4 bases short, with 19 bases between. This CDR3 has 16 amino acids. CDR1 and CDR2 from the germline V gene are SGHNT and YYREEE (reference sequence). CDR3 coding DNA: TGTGCCAGCAGCCCGATCCGCGGGGGCGACGCAGATACGCAGTATTTT. Amino acid sequence: CASSPIRGGDADTQYF.

The CDR3 DNA reads TGTGCCAGCAGTTTGCAGGGGCTGAACACTGAAGCTTTCTTT. Amino acids: CASSLQGLNTEAFF. The V and J genes are TRBV28 and TRBJ1-1; TRBD1 might be the D (6 bases). CDR1 is MDHEN and CDR2 is SYDVKM in the germline V gene. The CDR3 has 14 residues. V was pared by 3 bases and J by 0 bases, with 8 bases between.

The chain recombines TRBV25-1 with TRBJ2-7; 7 bases are shared with TRBD1. The CDR3 sequence is 13 residues long. Germline CDR1 reads MGHDK; CDR2 reads SYGVNS. The V and J ends lost 4 bases and 3 bases, in that order; junction bases with no gene match: 3. The CDR3 DNA is TGTGCCAGCAGTGGGGGACAGCTCTACGAGCAGTACTTC. Translated: CASSGGQLYEQYF.

This sequence joins TRBV10-3 and TRBJ1-3; 7 positions match TRBD1. The CDR3 totals 13 residues. J was trimmed by 2 bases and V by 7 bases; bases with no gene match: 2. Germline V CDR1 and CDR2: ENHRY, SYGVKD. The CDR3 DNA reads TGTGCCATCATGACAGGGACTGGAAACACCATATATTTT. Its protein is CAIMTGTGNTIYF.

The chain carries TRBV6-1 and TRBJ2-1; 7 bases agree with TRBD2. This CDR3 has 16 amino acids. Germline trimming cut 1 base from V and 2 bases from J; bases unmatched to any gene: 5. Per the germline V gene, CDR1 is MNHNS and CDR2 is SASEGT. The chain's CDR3 is CASSEEAGLPYNEQFF. The CDR3 coding sequence is TGTGCCAGCAGTGAAGAGGCGGGACTACCCTACAATGAGCAGTTCTTC.

The DNA of the CDR3 is TGTGCCAGCAGTTTTCCCAAGACCCAGTACTTC. It yields the protein CASSFPKTQYF. The gene calls are TRBV6-5 and TRBJ2-5; D gene ambiguous. This CDR3 is 11 amino acids long. Germline V gives CDR1 MNHEY, CDR2 SVGAGI. V was trimmed by 4 bases and J by 6 bases, leaving 6 bases between them.

This clone showed up just once. The rearrangement links TRBV18 to TRBJ1-4; TRBD1 matches at 7 bases. The V segment lost 3 bases and the J segment 10 bases; nucleotides outside the gene matches: 11. CDR1 and CDR2 (germline): KGHSH, LQKENI. The CDR3 spans 15 residues. Here the CDR3 reads CASSPGTATELKLFF. The CDR3 DNA is TGTGCCAGCTCACCCGGGACAGCCACTGAACTAAAACTGTTTTTT.

This clone came up a few times. This chain uses TRBV29-1 with TRBJ1-2; tentatively, D is TRBD1 (5 bases). Looked up from germline, CDR1 is SQVTM and CDR2 is ANQGSEA. The CDR3 length is 15 residues. Trimming stripped 0 bases from V and 4 bases from J, with 15 bases between. The CDR3 nucleotides read TGCAGCGTTGAAGACTCCCCACGTGGGGCCTATGGCTACACCTTC. This gives the protein CSVEDSPRGAYGYTF.